The clone carrying this T cell receptor beta chain has only one observation. The sample is drawn from a study of blood T cell repertoires in COVID-19. Some clones are missing from TCRdb's copy, which holds only in-frame ones; the method was immunoSEQ multiplex PCR. The sample records approximately 120,000 clones, 70% to 85% being singletons. The J segment lost 2 bases and the V segment lost 5 bases, leaving 8 bases of the junction unmatched. The CDR3 is made up of 15 amino acids. The V gene's germline CDR1 is SGHTA and CDR2 FQGNSA. This receptor was identified in a woman of 80 years or more with active or convalescent COVID-19. Sequencing was carried out using peripheral blood. The chain links TRBV7-2 to TRBJ2-7; TRBD2 agrees at 8 bases. CDR3 bases: TGTGCCAGCAGCCCCGCGGTAGCGGGGCCCTACGAGCAGTACTTC. Translated: CASSPAVAGPYEQYF. The whole variable domain, filled in from reference TRBV7-2 and TRBJ2-7, reads GAGVSQSPSNKVTEKGKDVELRCDPISGHTALYWYRQSLGQGLEFLIYFQGNSAPDKSGLPSDRFSAERTGGSVSTLTIQRTQQEDSAVYLCASSPAVAGPYEQYFGPGTRLTVT.